The T cell receptor beta chain under discussion was sequenced for a study of cytomegalovirus exposure and HLA in healthy donors. At sampling all donors were nominally healthy, likely with unrecorded immune exposures. In germline, CDR1 is SGDLS, CDR2 YYNGEE. This CDR3 region has 16 residues. The V gene end was trimmed by 4 bases and the J gene end by 8 bases; junction bases not matched to a gene: 15. The primer mix had 60 Vbeta and 13 Jbeta primers. Sequencing was performed with immunoSEQ multiplex PCR; in TCRdb, only in-frame clones are kept and a portion is missing. This table holds some 130,000 clones, roughly 80% found once.

The V call is TRBV9, the J call TRBJ2-1, with 7 bases that match TRBD1. This TCR was sampled from a woman in her thirties or forties in good health and CMV-seronegative. What was sequenced was PBMCs. For the CDR3, the DNA is TGTGCCAGCAGCCCTCCAGGGGGAGTAGGAAGGGATGAGCAGTTCTTC. This sequence encodes CASSPPGGVGRDEQFF.